Shown below are 8 T cell receptor beta chains from a single sample sequenced in a study of T cell repertoires in cytomegalovirus infection. Antigen specificity for these receptors is unknown. MiXCR, run by TCRdb on the reads, gives a single entry per CDR3 protein. The table has around 140,000 distinct CDR3 sequences, 32% seen once. This specimen was CD8+ T cells from cultured PBMCs, taken from culture after CMV antigen stimulation. These receptors originate from a human donor in good health (CMV status not recorded). Some clones in this sample may be carry-over from other donors' samples.

This clonotype has a handful of counts. This chain links TRBV6-1 with TRBJ1-5; TRBD1 agrees at 8 bases. Germline V gives CDR1 MNHNS, CDR2 SASEGT. The CDR3 sequence is 16 residues long. With 10 bases clipped from V and 0 bases from J, the junction kept 11 bases outside the gene matches. Here the CDR3 DNA reads TGTGCCATCCCTCTGGGACAGGTCGATAGCAATCAGCCCCAGCATTTT. The encoded protein is CAIPLGQVDSNQPQHF.

J is TRBJ1-1 and V is TRBV7-4; maybe TRBD1 (5 bases). V lost 5 bases and J lost 0, with 13 bases in between. This CDR3 has 15 residues. Germline V gives CDR1 SGHVT, CDR2 SQSDAQ. CDR3 sequence: CASSPSTGMNTEAFF. Here the CDR3 DNA reads TGTGCCAGCAGCCCTTCCACAGGCATGAACACTGAAGCTTTCTTT. Supplemented by reference TRBV7-4 and TRBJ1-1, the full variable domain reads GAGVSQSPRYKVAKRGRDVALRCDSISGHVTLYWYRQTLGQGSEVLTYSQSDAQRDKSGRPSGRFSAERPERSVSTLKIQRTEQGDSAVYLCASSPSTGMNTEAFFGQGTRLTVV.

The chain links TRBV7-3 to TRBJ2-1, with 9 bases fitting TRBD1. The CDR3 has 15 residues. V trimming: 4 bases; J trimming: 6 bases; junction bases outside the gene matches: 7. CDR1 is SGHTA and CDR2 is FQGTGA in the germline V gene. CDR3: CASSSRTGALNEQFF. CDR3 coding DNA: TGTGCCAGCAGCTCACGGACAGGGGCCCTCAATGAGCAGTTCTTC.

This clonotype occurred a few times. This rearrangement joins TRBV7-3 to TRBJ2-3, with 13 bases matching TRBD2. CDR1 and CDR2 from the germline V gene are SGHTA and FQGTGA. Trimming removed 4 bases from V and 3 bases from J; junction bases left unmatched: 7. The CDR3 consists of 17 residues. CDR3 region: CASSYGLAGERTDTQYF. DNA of the CDR3: TGTGCCAGCAGCTACGGACTAGCGGGGGAAAGAACAGATACGCAGTATTTT.

V and J are TRBV27 and TRBJ2-1; 9 bases line up with TRBD2. The CDR3 has 18 residues. J lost 5 bases, V lost 5 bases, and 16 bases had no gene match. Per germline, CDR1 MNHEY and CDR2 SMNVEV (reference sequence). The CDR3 protein is CASSAYGLSGGSNNEQFF. The DNA for the CDR3 is TGTGCCAGCAGTGCATACGGCCTTAGCGGGGGCTCTAACAATGAGCAGTTCTTC.

This clonotype occurred a few times. The V gene is TRBV28, the J gene TRBJ2-1; 9 nucleotides agree with TRBD2. With 6 bases clipped from V and 1 base from J, the junction kept 4 bases outside the gene matches. The length of the CDR3 is 15 residues. Germline V gene sequence: CDR1 MDHEN, CDR2 SYDVKM. CDR3 protein: CASRILAGSYNEQFF. CDR3 DNA: TGTGCCAGCAGAATTCTAGCGGGGTCCTACAATGAGCAGTTCTTC.

CDR3 sequence: CASSSGDLMSTDTQYF. CDR3 in DNA: TGTGCCAGCAGCTCTGGGGACCTAATGAGCACAGATACGCAGTATTTT. V and J are TRBV7-9 and TRBJ2-3; D assignment may be TRBD1 or TRBD2 (5 bases each). V lost 4 bases, J lost 0 bases, and 14 bases lay in between. This CDR3 has 16 amino acids. Per germline, CDR1 SEHNR and CDR2 FQNEAQ (reference sequence).

The rearrangement links TRBV19 to TRBJ1-6; D possibly corresponds to TRBD1 (5 bases). Between the trimmed V and J ends, which lost 10 bases and 3 bases, there was a span of 13 bases. Germline CDR1 and CDR2: LNHDA and SQIVND (reference sequence). This CDR3 comprises 14 residues. The CDR3 DNA is TGTGCCACAGCCAGGGACCTCTATAATTCACCCCTCCACTTT. Translating gives CATARDLYNSPLHF. Complete variable domain (other parts from reference TRBV19 and TRBJ1-6): DGGITQSPKYLFRKEGQNVTLSCEQNLNHDAMYWYRQDPGQGLRLIYYSQIVNDFQKGDIAEGYSVSREKKESFPLTVTSAQKNPTAFYLCATARDLYNSPLHFGNGTRLTVT.